The source of this TCR beta chain is a study of T-cell reconstitution after alpha-beta-depleted transplantation in children. The TCRbeta library incorporated unique molecular identifiers. Using its own MiXCR run on the PCR reads, TCRdb lists one record per CDR3 protein. The sample lists 640,000 or so distinct CDR3 sequences; roughly 15% were seen once. Trimming cost V 2 bases and J 0 bases, with 6 bases left between them. CDR3 size: 13 residues. The germline V gene encodes CDR1 SGHKS and CDR2 YYEKEE (reference sequence). Sequencing was performed on PBMCs from the stem cell graft donor, taken from the stem cell graft. This chain joins TRBV5-5 and TRBJ2-7; D is uncertain. The clonotype comes from a human donor who donated a stem cell graft to a child with acute myeloid leukemia. In DNA, the CDR3 is TGTGCCAGCAGCTTTTCTATCTCCTACGAGCAGTACTTC. Translated: CASSFSISYEQYF.